Following are 22 T cell receptor beta chains from one sample sequenced in a study of T cells after yellow fever vaccination. TCRdb re-called the 5' RACE reads through MiXCR, storing one row per CDR3 protein. The sample consists of around 590,000 distinct CDR3 sequences, over 9% of them appearing once. Sequencing used PBMCs, obtained on the day of the yellow fever booster vaccination. The receptor source for this set is a man under 40 who received the YFV17D yellow fever vaccine.

This sequence joins TRBV4-2 and TRBJ2-3; TRBD2 matches 10 bases. Looked up from germline, CDR1 is LGHNA and CDR2 is YNFKEQ. The CDR3 runs to 20 residues. J gave up 4 bases and V 1 base, and 17 bases lay outside the gene matches. The CDR3 region is CASSQGPLAGVGSSADTQYF. The CDR3 bases are TGTGCCAGCAGCCAAGGCCCCCTAGCGGGAGTCGGGTCTTCGGCAGATACGCAGTATTTT.

This clonotype was recorded only once. The V gene is TRBV9, the J gene TRBJ2-1, with TRBD1 identical over 10 bases. The CDR3 is made up of 15 amino acids. Trimming removed 3 bases from V and 2 bases from J; junction bases left unmatched: 2. From germline, CDR1 is SGDLS and CDR2 YYNGEE. CDR3 in amino acids: CASSEGTGAYNEQFF. CDR3 DNA: TGTGCCAGCAGCGAGGGGACAGGGGCCTACAATGAGCAGTTCTTC. The whole variable domain, remainder taken from reference TRBV9 and TRBJ2-1, is DSGVTQTPKHLITATGQRVTLRCSPRSGDLSVYWYQQSLDQGLQFLIQYYNGEERAKGNILERFSAQQFPDLHSELNLSSLELGDSALYFCASSEGTGAYNEQFFGPGTRLTVL.

Many counts were recorded for this clonotype. CDR3 in amino acids: CASSLDYNEQFF. The CDR3 DNA follows: TGCGCCAGCAGCTTGGACTACAATGAGCAGTTCTTC. The V call is TRBV5-1, the J call TRBJ2-1; D is undetermined. Deletions cut 0 bases from V and 3 bases from J, with 1 base between. Germline CDR1 and CDR2: SGHRS and YFSETQ. CDR3 length: 12 residues.

This clonotype was detected a few times. This rearrangement joins TRBV6-2 or TRBV6-3 to TRBJ2-7, with TRBD2 identical over 9 bases. Germline trimming cut 2 bases from V and 5 bases from J; bases unmatched to any gene: 7. The CDR3 is made up of 15 amino acids. Per the germline V gene, CDR1 is MNHEY and CDR2 is SVGEGT. The CDR3 DNA is TGTGCCAGCAGTTACCCCAGAGGGACTAGCCACGAGCAGTACTTC. Protein product: CASSYPRGTSHEQYF.

The genes are TRBV29-1 and TRBJ1-2; tentative D call: TRBD1 (5 bases). CDR3 length: 13 residues. V lost 4 bases and J 0 bases, leaving 9 bases between the germline ends. The germline V gene encodes CDR1 SQVTM and CDR2 ANQGSEA. CDR3 in DNA: TGCAGCGTTGGGGGCAGAGCTAACTATGGCTACACCTTC. This encodes CSVGGRANYGYTF.

The chain couples TRBV9 to TRBJ1-2; TRBD1 matches 7 bases. From germline, CDR1 is SGDLS and CDR2 YYNGEE. Unmatched junction bases numbered 6, after V lost 2 bases and J lost 2 bases. The CDR3 sequence is 15 residues long. This CDR3 is CASSVGWGQNYGYTF. In DNA form, the CDR3 reads TGTGCCAGCAGCGTCGGGTGGGGACAGAACTATGGCTACACCTTC.

Comments on this clonotype: Germline and junction disagree at one end, which may indicate a read error. The rearrangement uses TRBV20-1 and TRBJ1-5, with a weak D call TRBD1 (6 bases). This CDR3 is 13 amino acids long. Germline V gene data show CDR1 as DFQATT and CDR2 as SNEGSKA (reference sequence). The CDR3 reads CSARRGGNQPQRF. CDR3 DNA: TGCAGTGCCCGGCGGGGGGGCAATCAGCCCCAGCGTTTT.

This clonotype was observed a handful of times. The rearrangement uses TRBV15 and TRBJ2-3; no reliable D call. The length of the CDR3 is 16 residues. CDR1 is LNHNV, CDR2 YYDKDF, per germline (reference sequence). With 0 bases removed from V and 5 bases from J, the gap between germline ends came to 15 bases. In DNA, the CDR3 is TGTGCCACCAGCAGAGAACCTACACTTTCCAGAGATACGCAGTATTTT. Protein product: CATSREPTLSRDTQYF.

This clonotype was detected ten times or more. J is TRBJ2-3 and V is TRBV6-2 or TRBV6-3, with D perhaps matching TRBD2 (5 bases). V dropped 8 bases and J dropped 6 bases, with 21 bases sitting between them. Germline assignment: CDR1 MNHEY and CDR2 SVGEGT. The CDR3 runs 15 residues. DNA for the CDR3: TGTGCCAGCGAGAGGAAAGCGGTGGGAGCCGATACGCAGTATTTT. Protein sequence: CASERKAVGADTQYF.

This clonotype was counted only a few times. The chain joins TRBV23-1 to TRBJ2-2; the D gene could be TRBD1 or TRBD2 (5 bases each). TRBV23-1 is noted as an ORF with a role that remains uncertain. The CDR3 sequence is 15 residues long. V was cut by 2 bases and J by 2 bases, with 9 bases left in between. CDR3 DNA sequence: TGCGCCAGCAGTCAACCGGGACCTAACACCGGGGAGCTGTTTTTT. Its protein is CASSQPGPNTGELFF.

This clonotype has only a few counts. J is TRBJ2-1 and V is TRBV4-3, with D perhaps being TRBD1 or TRBD2 (5 bases each). The CDR3 spans 16 residues. Between the trimmed V and J ends, which lost 0 bases and 0 bases, there was a span of 9 bases. The germline V gene encodes CDR1 LGHNA and CDR2 YSLEER. In nucleotides, the CDR3 is TGCGCCAGCAGCCAAGATGGGGGAAACTCCTACAATGAGCAGTTCTTC. It is translated as CASSQDGGNSYNEQFF.

The chain combines TRBV29-1 with TRBJ2-7; TRBD2 agrees at 11 bases. The trim removed 6 bases at V and 4 bases at J, leaving 5 bases unmatched. Looked up from germline, CDR1 is SQVTM and CDR2 is ANQGSEA. This CDR3 spans 13 amino acids. The CDR3 DNA is TGCAGCGTCTCGGGACTAGCGGATTACGAGCAGTACTTC. It codes for CSVSGLADYEQYF.

This clonotype was seen a handful of times. The rearrangement links TRBV19 to TRBJ2-1, with D maybe TRBD1 (6 bases). Looked up from germline, CDR1 is LNHDA and CDR2 is SQIVND (reference sequence). CDR3 length: 14 residues. V lost 1 base to trimming and J lost 6 bases, with 10 bases between them. The CDR3 here is CASSIVSGVNEQFF. Here the CDR3 DNA reads TGTGCCAGTAGTATAGTTTCAGGGGTCAATGAGCAGTTCTTC.

This chain uses TRBV19 with TRBJ1-2, with 7 bases fitting TRBD1. V dropped 7 bases and J dropped 8; count of bases not matched to a gene: 13. From germline, CDR1 is LNHDA and CDR2 SQIVND (reference sequence). This CDR3 comprises 14 residues. The CDR3 protein is CASMSNRGTRGYTF. As DNA, the CDR3 is TGTGCCAGTATGTCGAACAGGGGAACGAGGGGCTACACCTTC.

This rearrangement joins TRBV19 to TRBJ2-3; D is perhaps TRBD2 (6 bases). This CDR3 has 16 amino acids. V was cut by 1 base and J by 1 base, with 12 bases left in between. Germline V gives CDR1 LNHDA, CDR2 SQIVND (reference sequence). The CDR3 DNA follows: TGTGCCAGTAGTATAGGGACGGGGGTTCGCACAGATACGCAGTATTTT. Its protein product is CASSIGTGVRTDTQYF. The whole variable domain, filled in from reference TRBV19 and TRBJ2-3, reads DGGITQSPKYLFRKEGQNVTLSCEQNLNHDAMYWYRQDPGQGLRLIYYSQIVNDFQKGDIAEGYSVSREKKESFPLTVTSAQKNPTAFYLCASSIGTGVRTDTQYFGPGTRLTVL.

This clonotype was detected only a few times. V and J are TRBV7-2 and TRBJ1-2, with 7 bases matching TRBD1. Germline V lookup: CDR1 SGHTA, CDR2 FQGNSA. CDR3 length: 14 amino acids. Trimming removed 8 bases from V and 9 bases from J; junction bases left unmatched: 15. The CDR3 here is CASPDRKTGVRYTF. The CDR3 DNA follows: TGTGCCAGCCCTGACCGGAAAACAGGGGTGCGCTACACCTTC.

The chain combines TRBV20-1 with TRBJ2-1, with 10 bases fitting TRBD2. CDR1 and CDR2 from the germline V gene are DFQATT and SNEGSKA (reference sequence). The V segment lost 0 bases and the J segment 1 base; nucleotides outside the gene matches: 6. This CDR3 is built from 17 residues. Here the CDR3 DNA reads TGCAGTGCTAGAGATGTCCTAGCGGGAGAATCCTACAATGAGCAGTTCTTC. Protein product: CSARDVLAGESYNEQFF.

The CDR3 DNA reads as TGTGCCAGCAGCTTAAAAAGGAGGGCCGTCAATGAGCAGTTCTTC. This gives the protein CASSLKRRAVNEQFF. The genes are TRBV7-2 and TRBJ2-1; D might be TRBD2 (6 bases). CDR1 is SGHTA, CDR2 FQGNSA, per germline. V was pared by 2 bases and J by 6 bases, with 14 bases between. This CDR3 region has 15 residues.

This clonotype was seen a handful of times. This chain joins TRBV12-3 or TRBV12-4 and TRBJ1-1, with 8 nucleotides matching TRBD1. Trimming removed 0 bases from V and 11 bases from J; junction bases left unmatched: 11. The CDR3 extends over 15 amino acids. This CDR3 reads CASSLALVDRGYAFF. DNA of the CDR3: TGTGCCAGCAGTTTAGCGCTAGTCGACAGGGGTTATGCTTTCTTT.

This chain links TRBV20-1 with TRBJ1-1, with D perhaps matching TRBD1 (6 bases). Deletions cut 3 bases from V and 0 bases from J, with 11 bases between. The CDR3 extends over 14 amino acids. Germline V gives CDR1 DFQATT, CDR2 SNEGSKA (reference sequence). CDR3 sequence: CSARDSFLNTEAFF. The CDR3 nucleotides are TGCAGTGCTAGGGACAGTTTCTTGAACACTGAAGCTTTCTTT.

This chain uses TRBV15 with TRBJ2-3; the D is unclear. From germline, CDR1 is LNHNV and CDR2 YYDKDF (reference sequence). The V end was cut by 1 base, the J end by 0 bases, with 14 bases between. The CDR3 covers 17 residues. The CDR3 DNA reads as TGTGCCACCAGCAGAGGGGCGGCTATTTCTAGCACAGATACGCAGTATTTT. Translated: CATSRGAAISSTDTQYF.

This clonotype was found a few times. V is TRBV20-1 and J is TRBJ1-3, with D unclear. CDR3 length: 14 residues. V lost 0 bases, J lost 4 bases, and 10 bases lay in between. Germline CDR1 and CDR2: DFQATT and SNEGSKA (reference sequence). CDR3 DNA sequence: TGCAGTGCTAGAGAGAGGATTTCAGGAAACACCATATATTTT. It is translated as CSARERISGNTIYF.